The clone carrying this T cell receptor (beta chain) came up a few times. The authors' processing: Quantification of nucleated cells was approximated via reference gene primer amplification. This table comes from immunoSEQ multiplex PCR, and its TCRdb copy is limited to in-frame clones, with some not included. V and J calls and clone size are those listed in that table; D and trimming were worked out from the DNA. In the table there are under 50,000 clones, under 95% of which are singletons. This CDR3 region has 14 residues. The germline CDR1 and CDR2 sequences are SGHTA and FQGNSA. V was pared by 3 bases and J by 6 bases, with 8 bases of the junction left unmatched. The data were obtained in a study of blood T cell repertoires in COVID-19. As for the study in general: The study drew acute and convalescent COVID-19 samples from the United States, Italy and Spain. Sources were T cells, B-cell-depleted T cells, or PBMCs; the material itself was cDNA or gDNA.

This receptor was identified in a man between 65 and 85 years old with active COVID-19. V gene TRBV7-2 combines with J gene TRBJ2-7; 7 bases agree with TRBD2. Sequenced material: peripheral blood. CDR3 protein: CASSLLGTTGEQYF. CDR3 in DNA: TGTGCCAGCAGCTTGTTGGGGACTACTGGCGAGCAGTACTTC.